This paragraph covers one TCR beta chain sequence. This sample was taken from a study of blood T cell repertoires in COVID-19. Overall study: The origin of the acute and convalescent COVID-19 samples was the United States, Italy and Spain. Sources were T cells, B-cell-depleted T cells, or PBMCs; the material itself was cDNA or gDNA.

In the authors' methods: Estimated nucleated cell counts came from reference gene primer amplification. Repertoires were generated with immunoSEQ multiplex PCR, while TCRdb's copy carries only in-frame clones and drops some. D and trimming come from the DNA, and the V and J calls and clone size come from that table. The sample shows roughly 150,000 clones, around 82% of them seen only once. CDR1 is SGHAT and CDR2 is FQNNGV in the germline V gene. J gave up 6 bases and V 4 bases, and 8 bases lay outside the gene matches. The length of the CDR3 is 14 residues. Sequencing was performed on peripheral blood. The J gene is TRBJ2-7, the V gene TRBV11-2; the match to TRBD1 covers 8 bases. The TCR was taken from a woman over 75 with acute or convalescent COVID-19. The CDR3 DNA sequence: TGTGCCAGCAGCTATCAGGGGGCGCGACGCGAGCAGTACTTC. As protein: CASSYQGARREQYF.